The T cell receptor beta chain under discussion was sequenced for a study of T cell repertoires in cytomegalovirus infection. Study information: Recently identified HLA-C-restricted CMV epitopes were used, and well-studied HLA-B-restricted CMV epitopes were used as well. TCR beta signatures that were public indicated CMV infection and matching HLA type. Study-level points and caveats: Public TCR beta family frequency separated CMV-and-HLA carriers, including in an independent cohort. HLA-C-restricted CMV-specific TCR beta clonotypes prevailed in the ex vivo response.

TCRdb passed the reads through MiXCR, listing each CDR3 protein once. The sample holds roughly 200,000 distinct CDR3 sequences, roughly two fifths seen once. Points on this clonotype: The antigen is unknown.

J gave up 0 bases and V 1 base, and 5 bases lay outside the gene matches. The CDR3 is 18 amino acids. Per the germline V gene, CDR1 is LGHNA and CDR2 is YSLEER. The rearrangement joins TRBV4-3 to TRBJ2-1; 11 nucleotides match TRBD2. The sequenced sample was CD8+ T cells from cultured PBMCs, obtained from culture after CMV antigen stimulation. This receptor was taken from a human donor in good health (CMV status not recorded). Some clones in this sample may be carry-over from other donors' samples. CDR3 sequence reads: CASSQGVSGRGSYNEQFF. CDR3 in DNA: TGCGCCAGCAGCCAAGGGGTTAGCGGGAGGGGCTCCTACAATGAGCAGTTCTTC.